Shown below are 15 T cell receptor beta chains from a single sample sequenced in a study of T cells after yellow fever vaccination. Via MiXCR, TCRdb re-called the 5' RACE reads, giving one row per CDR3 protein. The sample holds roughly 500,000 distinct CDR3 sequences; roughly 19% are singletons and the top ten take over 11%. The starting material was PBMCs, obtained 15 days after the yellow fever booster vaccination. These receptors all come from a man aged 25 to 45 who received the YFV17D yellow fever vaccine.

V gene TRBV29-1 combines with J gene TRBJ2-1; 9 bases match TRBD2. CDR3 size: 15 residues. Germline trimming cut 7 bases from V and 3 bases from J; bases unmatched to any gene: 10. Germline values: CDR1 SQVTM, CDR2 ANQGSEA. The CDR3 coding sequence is TGCAGCGCCGAAGGCGGGAGGGATCTCTACAATGAGCAGTTCTTC. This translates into CSAEGGRDLYNEQFF.

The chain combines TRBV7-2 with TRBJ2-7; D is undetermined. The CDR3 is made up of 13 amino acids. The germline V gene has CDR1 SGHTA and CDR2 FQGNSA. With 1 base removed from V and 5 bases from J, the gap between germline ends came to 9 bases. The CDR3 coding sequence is TGTGCCAGCAGCTTAGAGCTTTCCGACGAGCAGTACTTC. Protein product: CASSLELSDEQYF. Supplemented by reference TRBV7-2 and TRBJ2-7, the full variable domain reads GAGVSQSPSNKVTEKGKDVELRCDPISGHTALYWYRQSLGQGLEFLIYFQGNSAPDKSGLPSDRFSAERTGGSVSTLTIQRTQQEDSAVYLCASSLELSDEQYFGPGTRLTVT.

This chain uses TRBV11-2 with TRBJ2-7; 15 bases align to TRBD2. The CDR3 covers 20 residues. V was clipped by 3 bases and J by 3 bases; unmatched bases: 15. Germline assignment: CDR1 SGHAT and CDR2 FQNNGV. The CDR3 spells CASSFTVGLAGGGDLYEQYF. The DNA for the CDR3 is TGTGCCAGCAGCTTCACCGTGGGACTAGCGGGAGGAGGGGACCTCTACGAGCAGTACTTC.

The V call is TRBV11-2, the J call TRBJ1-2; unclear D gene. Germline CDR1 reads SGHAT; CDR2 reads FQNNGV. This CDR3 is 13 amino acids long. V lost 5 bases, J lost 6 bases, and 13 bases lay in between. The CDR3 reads CASSVNPDDGYTF. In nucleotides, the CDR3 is TGTGCCAGCAGCGTTAATCCGGATGATGGCTACACCTTC.

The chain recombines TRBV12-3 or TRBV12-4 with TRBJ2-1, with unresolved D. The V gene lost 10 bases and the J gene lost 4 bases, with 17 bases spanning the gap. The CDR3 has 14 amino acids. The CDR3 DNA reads TGTGCCACGGTGCAATCCCGGCGGTACAATGAGCAGTTCTTC. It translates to CATVQSRRYNEQFF.

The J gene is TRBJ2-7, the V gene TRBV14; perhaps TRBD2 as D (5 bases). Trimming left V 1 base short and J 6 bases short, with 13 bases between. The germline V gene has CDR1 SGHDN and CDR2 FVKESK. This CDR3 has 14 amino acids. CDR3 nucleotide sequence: TGTGCCAGCAGCCAAGGGTTACTAACTAGCGAGCAGTACTTC. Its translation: CASSQGLLTSEQYF.

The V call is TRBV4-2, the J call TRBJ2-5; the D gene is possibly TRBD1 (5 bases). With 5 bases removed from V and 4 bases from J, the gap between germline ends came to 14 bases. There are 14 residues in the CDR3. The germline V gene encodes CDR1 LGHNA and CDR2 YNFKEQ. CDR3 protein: CASSNQIRAETQYF. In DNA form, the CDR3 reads TGTGCCAGCAGCAACCAGATCAGGGCAGAGACCCAGTACTTC.

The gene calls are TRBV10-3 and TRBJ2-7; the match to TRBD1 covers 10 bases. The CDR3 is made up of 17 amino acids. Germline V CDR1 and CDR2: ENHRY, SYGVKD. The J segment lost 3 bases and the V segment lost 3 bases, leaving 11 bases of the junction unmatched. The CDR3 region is CAISDHRDRGRDYEQYF. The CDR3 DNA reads TGTGCCATCAGTGATCACCGGGACAGGGGCCGGGACTACGAGCAGTACTTC.

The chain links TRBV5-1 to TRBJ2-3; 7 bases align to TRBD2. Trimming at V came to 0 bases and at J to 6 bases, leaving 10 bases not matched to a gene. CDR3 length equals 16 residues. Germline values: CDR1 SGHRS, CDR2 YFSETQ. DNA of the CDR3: TGCGCCAGCAGCTTGGCTAGCGGCAGGGCCACGGATACGCAGTATTTT. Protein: CASSLASGRATDTQYF. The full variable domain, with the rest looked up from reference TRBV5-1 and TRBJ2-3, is KAGVTQTPRYLIKTRGQQVTLSCSPISGHRSVSWYQQTPGQGLQFLFEYFSETQRNKGNFPGRFSGRQFSNSRSEMNVSTLELGDSALYLCASSLASGRATDTQYFGPGTRLTVL.

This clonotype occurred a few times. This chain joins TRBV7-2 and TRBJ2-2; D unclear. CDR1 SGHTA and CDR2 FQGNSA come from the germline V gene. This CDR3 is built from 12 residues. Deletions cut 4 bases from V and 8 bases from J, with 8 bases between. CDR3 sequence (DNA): TGTGCCAGCAGCTCTCGATTGGGGGAGCTGTTTTTT. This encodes CASSSRLGELFF.

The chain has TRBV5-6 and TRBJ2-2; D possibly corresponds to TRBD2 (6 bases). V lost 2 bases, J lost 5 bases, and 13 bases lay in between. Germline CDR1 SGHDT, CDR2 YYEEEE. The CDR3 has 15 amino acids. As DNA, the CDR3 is TGTGCCAGCAGCTTCGGCGGGATCGAGACCGGGGAGCTGTTTTTT. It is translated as CASSFGGIETGELFF.

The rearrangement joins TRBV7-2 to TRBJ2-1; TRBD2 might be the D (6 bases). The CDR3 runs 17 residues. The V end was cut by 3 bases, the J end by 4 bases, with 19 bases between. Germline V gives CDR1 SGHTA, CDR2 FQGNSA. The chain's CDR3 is CASSFLRRSGSYNEQFF. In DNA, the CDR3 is TGTGCCAGCAGCTTCCTCCGTCGGAGCGGGTCATACAATGAGCAGTTCTTC.

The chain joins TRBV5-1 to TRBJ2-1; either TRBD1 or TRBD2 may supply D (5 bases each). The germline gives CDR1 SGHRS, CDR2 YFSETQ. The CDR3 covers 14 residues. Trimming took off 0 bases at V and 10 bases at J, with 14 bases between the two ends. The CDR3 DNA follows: TGCGCCAGCAGCTTGGGAGGGGCTTCGCGGGAGCAGTTCTTC. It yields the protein CASSLGGASREQFF.

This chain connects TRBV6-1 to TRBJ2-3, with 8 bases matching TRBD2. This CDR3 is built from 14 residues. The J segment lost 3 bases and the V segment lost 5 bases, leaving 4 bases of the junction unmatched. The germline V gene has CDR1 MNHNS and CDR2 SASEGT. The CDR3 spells CASSITSGTDTQYF. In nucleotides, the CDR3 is TGTGCCAGCAGTATAACTAGCGGAACAGATACGCAGTATTTT.

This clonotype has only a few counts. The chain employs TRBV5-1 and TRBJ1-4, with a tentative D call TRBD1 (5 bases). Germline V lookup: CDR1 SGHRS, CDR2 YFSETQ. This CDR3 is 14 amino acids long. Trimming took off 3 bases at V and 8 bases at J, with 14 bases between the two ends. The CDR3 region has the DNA TGCGCCAGCAGCTCAGGGACGTCGCCGGAAAAACTGTTTTTT. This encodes CASSSGTSPEKLFF.